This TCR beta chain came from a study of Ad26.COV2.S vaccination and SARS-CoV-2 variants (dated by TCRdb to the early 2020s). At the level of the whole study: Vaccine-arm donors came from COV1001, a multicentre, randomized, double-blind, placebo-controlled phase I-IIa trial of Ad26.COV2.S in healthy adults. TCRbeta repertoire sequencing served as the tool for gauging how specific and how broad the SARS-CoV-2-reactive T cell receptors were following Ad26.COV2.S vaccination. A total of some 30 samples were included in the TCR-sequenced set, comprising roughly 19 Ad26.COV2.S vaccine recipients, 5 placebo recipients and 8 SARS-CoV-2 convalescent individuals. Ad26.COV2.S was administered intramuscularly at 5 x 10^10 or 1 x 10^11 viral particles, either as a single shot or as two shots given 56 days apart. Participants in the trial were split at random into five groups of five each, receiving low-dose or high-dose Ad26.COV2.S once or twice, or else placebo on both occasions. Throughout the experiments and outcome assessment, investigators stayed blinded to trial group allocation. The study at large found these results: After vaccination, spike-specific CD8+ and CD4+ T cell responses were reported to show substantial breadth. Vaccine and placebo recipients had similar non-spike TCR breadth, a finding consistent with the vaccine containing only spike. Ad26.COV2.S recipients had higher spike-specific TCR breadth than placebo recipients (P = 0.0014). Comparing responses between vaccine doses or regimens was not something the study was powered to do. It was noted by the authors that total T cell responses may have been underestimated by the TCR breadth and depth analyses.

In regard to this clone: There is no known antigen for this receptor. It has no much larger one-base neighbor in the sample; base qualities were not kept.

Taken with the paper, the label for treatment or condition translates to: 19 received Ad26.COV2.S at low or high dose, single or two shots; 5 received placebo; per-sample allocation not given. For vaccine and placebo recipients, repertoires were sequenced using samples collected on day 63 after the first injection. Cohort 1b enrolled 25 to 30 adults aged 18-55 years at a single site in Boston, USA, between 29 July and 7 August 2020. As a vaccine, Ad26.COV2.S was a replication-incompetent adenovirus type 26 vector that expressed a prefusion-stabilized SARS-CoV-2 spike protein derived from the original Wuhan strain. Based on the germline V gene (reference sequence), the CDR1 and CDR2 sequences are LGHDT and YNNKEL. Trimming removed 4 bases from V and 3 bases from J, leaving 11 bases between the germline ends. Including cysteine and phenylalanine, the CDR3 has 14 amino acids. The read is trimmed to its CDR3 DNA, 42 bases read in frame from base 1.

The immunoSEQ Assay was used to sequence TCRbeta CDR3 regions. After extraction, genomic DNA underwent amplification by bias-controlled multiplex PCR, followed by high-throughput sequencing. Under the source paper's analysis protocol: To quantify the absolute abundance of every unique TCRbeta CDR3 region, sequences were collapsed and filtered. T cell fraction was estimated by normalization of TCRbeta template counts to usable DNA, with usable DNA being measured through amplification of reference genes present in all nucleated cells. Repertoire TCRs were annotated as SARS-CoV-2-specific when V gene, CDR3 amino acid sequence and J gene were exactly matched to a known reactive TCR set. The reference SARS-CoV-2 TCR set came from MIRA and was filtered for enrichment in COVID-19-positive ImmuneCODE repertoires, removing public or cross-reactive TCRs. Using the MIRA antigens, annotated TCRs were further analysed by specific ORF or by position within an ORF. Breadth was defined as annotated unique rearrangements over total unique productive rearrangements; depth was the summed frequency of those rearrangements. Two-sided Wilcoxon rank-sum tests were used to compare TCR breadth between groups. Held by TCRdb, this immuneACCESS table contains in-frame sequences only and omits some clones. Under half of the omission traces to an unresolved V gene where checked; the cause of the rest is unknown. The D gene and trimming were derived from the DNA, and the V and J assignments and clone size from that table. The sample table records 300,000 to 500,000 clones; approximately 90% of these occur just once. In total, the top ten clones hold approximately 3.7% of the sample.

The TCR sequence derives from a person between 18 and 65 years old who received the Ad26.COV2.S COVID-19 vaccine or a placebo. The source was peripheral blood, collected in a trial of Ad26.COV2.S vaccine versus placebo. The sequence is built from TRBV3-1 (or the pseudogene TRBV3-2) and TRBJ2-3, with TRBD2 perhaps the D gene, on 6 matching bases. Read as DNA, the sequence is TGTGCCAGCAGCCGGGACTGGGGTACAGATACGCAGTATTTT. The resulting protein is CASSRDWGTDTQYF.